These 25 T cell receptor beta chains came from one sample sequenced in a study of shared clonotypes between healthy human individuals. The method was immunoSEQ multiplex PCR; TCRdb's version includes in-frame clones alone and lacks a portion of them. This sample has some 650,000 clones, with 97% found just once. The sample comprised naive CD4+ T cells sorted from blood. As to subset: CD45RA+ positively selected. These TCRs come from a woman in her 30s in good health.

CDR3 residues: CASSSAVRPIEFNQPQHF. The CDR3 nucleotides read TGTGCCAGCAGCTCCGCTGTCAGGCCCATCGAGTTTAATCAGCCCCAGCATTTT. J is TRBJ1-5 and V is TRBV7-3; D not certain. Germline V gene data show CDR1 as SGHTA and CDR2 as FQGTGA. The CDR3 length is 18 residues. The germline V and J ends were trimmed by 4 bases and 4 bases, with 23 bases remaining between them.

The CDR3 region has the DNA TGCAGCGGGGGTTGGGGGGGTGACTATGGCTACACCTTC. It is translated as CSGGWGGDYGYTF. The chain links TRBV29-1 to TRBJ1-2, with D tentatively TRBD1 (5 bases). CDR3 length: 13 residues. Looked up from germline, CDR1 is SQVTM and CDR2 is ANQGSEA. Trimming removed 7 bases from V and 3 bases from J, with 15 bases in between.

J is TRBJ2-7 and V is TRBV9; a possible D gene is TRBD2 (5 bases). From germline, CDR1 is SGDLS and CDR2 YYNGEE. V was trimmed by 3 bases and J by 0 bases, leaving 10 bases between them. This CDR3 region has 14 residues. The CDR3 nucleotides are TGTGCCAGCAGCGAAACTAGTATCTCCTACGAGCAGTACTTC. The encoded protein is CASSETSISYEQYF.

V and J are TRBV7-6 and TRBJ2-7; no clear D gene. V lost 3 bases and J lost 4, with 10 bases in between. CDR1 is SGHVS and CDR2 is FNYEAQ in the germline V gene. The CDR3 is 13 amino acids. CDR3 DNA: TGTGCCAGCAGCTTTGGAACAGAATACGAGCAGTACTTC. Encoded protein: CASSFGTEYEQYF.

V and J are TRBV18 and TRBJ2-5; TRBD1 or TRBD2 may be the D gene (5 bases each). V was shortened by 3 bases and J by 11 bases, with 16 bases between the two germline ends. Germline V gene lookup returns CDR1 KGHSH and CDR2 LQKENI. The CDR3 totals 13 residues. The CDR3 DNA is TGTGCCAGCTCACCCTCCCAAGAGAGGGGTCAGTACTTC. It yields the protein CASSPSQERGQYF.

V gene TRBV7-9 combines with J gene TRBJ2-7; perhaps TRBD1 as D (6 bases). CDR1 is SEHNR, CDR2 FQNEAQ, per germline (reference sequence). V lost 2 bases and J lost 0, with 14 bases in between. This CDR3 is 16 amino acids long. The CDR3 DNA is TGTGCCAGCAGCTTAAATGACAGGAGGAGCTCCTACGAGCAGTACTTC. It yields the protein CASSLNDRRSSYEQYF.

This sequence joins TRBV28 and TRBJ2-7; weak D call: TRBD2 (7 bases). The V end lost 2 bases, the J end lost 1 base, and 21 bases lay between the germline ends. Per germline, CDR1 MDHEN and CDR2 SYDVKM. The CDR3 extends over 18 amino acids. Here the CDR3 reads CASSLPLELRGASYEQYF. The CDR3 coding sequence is TGTGCCAGCAGTTTACCCCTTGAATTACGGGGGGCATCCTACGAGCAGTACTTC.

The chain couples TRBV19 to TRBJ2-1, with TRBD2 matching over 8 bases. The germline V gene has CDR1 LNHDA and CDR2 SQIVND (reference sequence). The junction had 8 bases not matched to a gene; V was cut back by 4 bases and J by 6 bases. The CDR3 is 15 amino acids. CDR3 coding DNA: TGTGCCAGTAGTAATATGGGACTAGTTTTCAATGAGCAGTTCTTC. Its protein product is CASSNMGLVFNEQFF.

V gene TRBV30 combines with J gene TRBJ2-3; D assignment may be TRBD1 or TRBD2 (7 bases each). V was pared by 3 bases and J by 8 bases, with 15 bases between. This CDR3 is built from 13 residues. Germline lookup yields CDR1 GTSNPN and CDR2 SVGIG (reference sequence). The CDR3 DNA reads TGTGCCTGGAGGACCCAGGGGGAGGGTACGCAGTATTTT. Its protein product is CAWRTQGEGTQYF. The full variable domain, its missing parts supplied by reference TRBV30 and TRBJ2-3, is SQTIHQWPATLVQPVGSPLSLECTVEGTSNPNLYWYRQAAGRGLQLLFYSVGIGQISSEVPQNLSASRPQDRQFILSSKKLLLSDSGFYLCAWRTQGEGTQYFGPGTRLTVL.

The chain joins TRBV28 to TRBJ2-1, with 9 positions matching TRBD2. The CDR3 has 15 residues. After removal of 5 bases from V and 8 bases from J, the junction contained 10 bases not matched to a gene. The germline gives CDR1 MDHEN, CDR2 SYDVKM. The CDR3 DNA follows: TGTGCCAGCAGTCCACGGACTAGCGTTTCGGATGAGCAGTTCTTC. This encodes CASSPRTSVSDEQFF.

This clone showed up just once. The genes are TRBV2 and TRBJ2-2; tentatively, D is TRBD1 (6 bases). V was clipped by 2 bases and J by 2 bases, with 12 bases between them. Germline V CDR1 and CDR2: SNHLY, FYNNEI. The CDR3 runs to 16 residues. The CDR3 DNA reads TGTGCCAGCAGTGAACAGGGGCCAAGTAACACCGGGGAGCTGTTTTTT. Translated, it gives CASSEQGPSNTGELFF.

The chain employs TRBV7-2 and TRBJ2-7; no reliable D call. V was clipped by 0 bases and J by 3 bases, with 9 bases between them. The CDR3 loop spans 14 amino acids. The germline gives CDR1 SGHTA, CDR2 FQGNSA. CDR3 loop: CASSLALNIYEQYF. The CDR3 region has the DNA TGTGCCAGCAGCTTAGCGTTGAACATCTACGAGCAGTACTTC.

The rearrangement uses TRBV18 and TRBJ2-3; 9 bases agree with TRBD2. The CDR3 totals 15 residues. The germline gives CDR1 KGHSH, CDR2 LQKENI. The V segment lost 3 bases and the J segment 5 bases; nucleotides outside the gene matches: 6. The CDR3 is CASSPGLASGDTQYF. The CDR3 DNA follows: TGTGCCAGCTCACCTGGACTAGCGAGTGGAGATACGCAGTATTTT.

The V call is TRBV19, the J call TRBJ2-3, with 8 nucleotides matching TRBD1. The ends lost 5 bases at V and 8 bases at J; junction bases unmatched: 18. CDR3 size: 17 residues. Germline-derived CDR1 and CDR2 are LNHDA and SQIVND (reference sequence). CDR3 coding DNA: TGTGCCAGTAGTCTACTGGGCCAGGGGGCCTCCGGTTCTACGCAGTATTTT. Protein product: CASSLLGQGASGSTQYF.

About this clone itself: This CDR3 is also generated by other DNA sequences in the sample. The chain is built from TRBV5-1 and TRBJ2-1; TRBD2 is a possible D gene (6 bases). This CDR3 is built from 14 residues. Germline V CDR1 and CDR2: SGHRS, YFSETQ. The ends were cut back, 0 bases at V and 4 bases at J, with 8 bases in the middle. For the CDR3, the DNA is TGCGCCAGCAGCTTGGGCGGGGAGTACAATGAGCAGTTCTTC. This codes for CASSLGGEYNEQFF.

V is TRBV2 and J is TRBJ2-1; no reliable D call. The CDR3 covers 14 residues. V lost 8 bases to trimming and J lost 1 base, with 12 bases between them. CDR1 and CDR2 (germline): SNHLY, FYNNEI. CDR3 in DNA: TGTGCCAGCCGAATTCTCCTATCCTACAATGAGCAGTTCTTC. It encodes CASRILLSYNEQFF.

V usage is TRBV2 and J usage is TRBJ2-1; 8 positions agree with TRBD1. V trimming: 9 bases; J trimming: 4 bases; junction bases outside the gene matches: 8. Looked up from germline, CDR1 is SNHLY and CDR2 is FYNNEI. The CDR3 has 14 amino acids. This CDR3 is CASLRDRQYNEQFF. The CDR3 DNA reads as TGTGCCAGTCTCCGGGACAGGCAATACAATGAGCAGTTCTTC.

This chain uses TRBV6-1 with TRBJ2-7, with 9 bases lining up with TRBD2. After removal of 8 bases from V and 5 bases from J, the junction contained 10 bases not matched to a gene. The V gene's germline CDR1 is MNHNS and CDR2 SASEGT. The CDR3 consists of 14 residues. CDR3 coding DNA: TGTGCCAGCTCTAGGGTAGCGGGAGTGGACGAGCAGTACTTC. This gives the protein CASSRVAGVDEQYF.

J is TRBJ2-6 and V is TRBV5-6, with 11 bases aligning to TRBD1. The CDR3 has 18 residues. Trimming at V came to 4 bases and at J to 2 bases, leaving 8 bases not matched to a gene. CDR1 is SGHDT and CDR2 is YYEEEE in the germline V gene. CDR3 sequence: CASSPEPGQGAGANVLTF. In DNA form, the CDR3 reads TGTGCCAGCAGCCCGGAACCGGGACAGGGGGCTGGGGCCAACGTCCTGACTTTC.

The chain couples TRBV5-4 to TRBJ1-2; D may be TRBD1 (5 bases). V shed 4 bases and J shed 0 bases, with 13 bases lying between them. Germline CDR1 SGHNT, CDR2 YYREEE (reference sequence). The CDR3 contains 15 residues. CDR3 bases: TGTGCCAGCAGCGGGATAGGGGCCGCTAACTATGGCTACACCTTC. It codes for CASSGIGAANYGYTF.

This sequence joins TRBV7-8 and TRBJ2-1; TRBD2 matches at 12 bases. V shed 5 bases, J shed 7 bases, and the junction held 6 bases outside the gene matches. CDR1 SGHVS and CDR2 FQNEAQ come from the germline V gene. The CDR3 covers 15 residues. CDR3 DNA sequence: TGTGCCAGCAGCGCAGGACTAGCGGGATTGAATGAGCAGTTCTTC. Its translation is CASSAGLAGLNEQFF. The full variable domain, rest sourced from reference TRBV7-8 and TRBJ2-1, is GAGVSQSPRYKVAKRGQDVALRCDPISGHVSLFWYQQALGQGPEFLTYFQNEAQLDKSGLPSDRFFAERPEGSVSTLKIQRTQQEDSAVYLCASSAGLAGLNEQFFGPGTRLTVL.

The chain is built from TRBV28 and TRBJ1-5; D is undetermined. This CDR3 is 17 amino acids long. Germline lookup yields CDR1 MDHEN and CDR2 SYDVKM. Trimming took 2 bases from V and 0 from J, leaving 14 bases between them. For the CDR3, the DNA is TGTGCCAGCAGTTTAAGACTGGGCCGGAATAGCAATCAGCCCCAGCATTTT. It specifies CASSLRLGRNSNQPQHF. Filled out from reference TRBV28 and TRBJ1-5, the complete variable domain reads DVKVTQSSRYLVKRTGEKVFLECVQDMDHENMFWYRQDPGLGLRLIYFSYDVKMKEKGDIPEGYSVSREKKERFSLILESASTNQTSMYLCASSLRLGRNSNQPQHFGDGTRLSIL.

The chain couples TRBV7-8 to TRBJ1-4, with a possible D match to TRBD1 (5 bases). Trimming removed 6 bases from V and 0 bases from J, with 14 bases in between. In germline, CDR1 is SGHVS, CDR2 FQNEAQ. The CDR3 has 16 residues. CDR3 sequence: CASRGGLRTTNEKLFF. The CDR3 DNA reads TGTGCCAGCAGGGGGGGACTGCGGACAACTAATGAAAAACTGTTTTTT.

V usage is TRBV7-3 and J usage is TRBJ2-2; D remains ambiguous. The CDR3 covers 18 residues. Trimming took 0 bases from V and 0 from J, leaving 14 bases between them. Germline lookup yields CDR1 SGHTA and CDR2 FQGTGA. The CDR3 here is CASSLTIVRSPNTGELFF. Here the CDR3 DNA reads TGTGCCAGCAGCTTAACAATTGTCCGCAGCCCGAACACCGGGGAGCTGTTTTTT.

The V call is TRBV28, the J call TRBJ1-2, with 10 bases aligning to TRBD1. The CDR3 spans 13 residues. Germline-derived CDR1 and CDR2 are MDHEN and SYDVKM. The V segment lost 6 bases and the J segment 8 bases; nucleotides outside the gene matches: 6. This chain's CDR3 is CASRTDRGRGYTF. In DNA, the CDR3 is TGTGCCAGCAGGACCGACAGGGGGCGCGGCTACACCTTC.